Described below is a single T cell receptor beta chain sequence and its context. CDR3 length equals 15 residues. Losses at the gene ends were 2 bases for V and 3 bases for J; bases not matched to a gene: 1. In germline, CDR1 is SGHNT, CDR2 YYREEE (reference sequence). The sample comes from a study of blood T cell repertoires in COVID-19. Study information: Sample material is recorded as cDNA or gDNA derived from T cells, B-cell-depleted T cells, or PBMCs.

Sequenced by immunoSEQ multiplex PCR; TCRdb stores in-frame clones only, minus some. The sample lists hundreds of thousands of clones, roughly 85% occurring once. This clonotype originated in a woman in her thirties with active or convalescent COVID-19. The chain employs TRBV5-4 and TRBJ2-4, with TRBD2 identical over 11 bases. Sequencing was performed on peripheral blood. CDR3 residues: CASSFSGGDKNIQYF. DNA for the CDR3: TGTGCCAGCAGCTTTAGCGGGGGGGACAAAAACATTCAGTACTTC.